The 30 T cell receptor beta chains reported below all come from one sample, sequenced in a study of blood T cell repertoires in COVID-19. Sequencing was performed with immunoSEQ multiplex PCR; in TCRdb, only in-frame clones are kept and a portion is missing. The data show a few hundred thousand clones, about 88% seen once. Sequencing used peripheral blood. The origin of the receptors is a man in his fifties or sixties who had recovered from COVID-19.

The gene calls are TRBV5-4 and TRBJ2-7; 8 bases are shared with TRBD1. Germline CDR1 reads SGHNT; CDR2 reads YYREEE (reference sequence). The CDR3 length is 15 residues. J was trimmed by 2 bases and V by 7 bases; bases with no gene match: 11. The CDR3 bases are TGTGCCAGCTCTGGAGACAGGGGTGGCCCCTACGAGCAGTACTTC. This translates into CASSGDRGGPYEQYF.

CDR3 residues: CASSQGQGLQETQYF. CDR3 coding DNA: TGTGCCAGCAGCCAGGGACAGGGTCTTCAAGAGACCCAGTACTTC. The chain carries TRBV7-9 and TRBJ2-5; 9 nucleotides match TRBD1. Germline-derived CDR1 and CDR2 are SEHNR and FQNEAQ (reference sequence). Losses at the gene ends were 5 bases for V and 2 bases for J; bases not matched to a gene: 6. The CDR3 loop spans 15 amino acids.

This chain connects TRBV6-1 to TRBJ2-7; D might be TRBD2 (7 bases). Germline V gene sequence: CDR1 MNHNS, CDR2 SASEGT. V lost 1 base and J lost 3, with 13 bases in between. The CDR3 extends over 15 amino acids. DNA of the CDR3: TGTGCCAGCAGTGAAGAGGGGGGGGTGTACTACGAGCAGTACTTC. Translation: CASSEEGGVYYEQYF.

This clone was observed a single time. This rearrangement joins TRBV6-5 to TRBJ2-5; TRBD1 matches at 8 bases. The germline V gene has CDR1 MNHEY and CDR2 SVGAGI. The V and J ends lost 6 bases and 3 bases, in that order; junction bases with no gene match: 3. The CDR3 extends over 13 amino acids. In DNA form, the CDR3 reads TGTGCCAGCAGGGGACAGGTGAAAGAGACCCAGTACTTC. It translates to CASRGQVKETQYF.

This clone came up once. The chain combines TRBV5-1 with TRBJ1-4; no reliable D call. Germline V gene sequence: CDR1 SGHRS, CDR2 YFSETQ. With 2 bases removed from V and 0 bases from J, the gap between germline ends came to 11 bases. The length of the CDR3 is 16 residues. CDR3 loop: CASSFSPVATNEKLFF. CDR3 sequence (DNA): TGCGCCAGCAGCTTTTCTCCAGTTGCAACTAATGAAAAACTGTTTTTT.

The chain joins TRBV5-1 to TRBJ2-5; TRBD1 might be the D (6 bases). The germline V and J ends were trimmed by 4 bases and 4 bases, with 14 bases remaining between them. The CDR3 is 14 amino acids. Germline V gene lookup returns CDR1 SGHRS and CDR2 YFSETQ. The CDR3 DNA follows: TGCGCCAGCAGCAGGATAACAGGGACAGAGACCCAGTACTTC. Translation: CASSRITGTETQYF.

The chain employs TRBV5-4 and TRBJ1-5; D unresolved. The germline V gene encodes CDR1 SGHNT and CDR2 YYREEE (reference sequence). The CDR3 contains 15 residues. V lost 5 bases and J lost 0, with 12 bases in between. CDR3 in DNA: TGTGCCAGCAGTTACCGGCCGGGTAGCAATCAGCCCCAGCATTTT. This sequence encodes CASSYRPGSNQPQHF.

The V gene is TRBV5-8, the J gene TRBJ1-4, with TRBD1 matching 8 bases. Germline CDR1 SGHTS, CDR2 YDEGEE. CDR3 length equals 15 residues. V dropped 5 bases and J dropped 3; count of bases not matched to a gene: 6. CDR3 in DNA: TGTGCCAGCAGACCTTGGACAGGGCCTAATGAAAAACTGTTTTTT. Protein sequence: CASRPWTGPNEKLFF.

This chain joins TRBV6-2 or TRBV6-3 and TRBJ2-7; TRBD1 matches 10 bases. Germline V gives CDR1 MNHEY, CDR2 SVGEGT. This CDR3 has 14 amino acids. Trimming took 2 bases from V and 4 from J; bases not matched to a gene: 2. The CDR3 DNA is TGTGCCAGCAGTTACGGGACAGGGGTGTACGAGCAGTACTTC. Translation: CASSYGTGVYEQYF.

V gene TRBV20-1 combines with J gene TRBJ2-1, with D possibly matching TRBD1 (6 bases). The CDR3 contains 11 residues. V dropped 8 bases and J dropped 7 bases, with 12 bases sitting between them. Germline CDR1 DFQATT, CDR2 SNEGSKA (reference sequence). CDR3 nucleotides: TGCAGTTCAAAGGGGGTTAATGAGCAGTTCTTC. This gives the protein CSSKGVNEQFF.

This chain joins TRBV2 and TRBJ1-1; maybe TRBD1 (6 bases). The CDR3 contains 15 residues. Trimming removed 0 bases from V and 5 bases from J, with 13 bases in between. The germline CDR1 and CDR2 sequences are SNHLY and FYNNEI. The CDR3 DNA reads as TGTGCCAGCAGTGAAGCGCCCCTTCAGGGGACTGAAGCTTTCTTT. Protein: CASSEAPLQGTEAFF.

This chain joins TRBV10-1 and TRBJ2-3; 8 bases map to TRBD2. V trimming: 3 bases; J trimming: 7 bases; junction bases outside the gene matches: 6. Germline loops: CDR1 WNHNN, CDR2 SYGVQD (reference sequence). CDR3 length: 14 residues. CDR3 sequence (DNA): TGCGCCAGCAGTGAACGGACTAGCTATTATACGCAGTATTTT. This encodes CASSERTSYYTQYF.

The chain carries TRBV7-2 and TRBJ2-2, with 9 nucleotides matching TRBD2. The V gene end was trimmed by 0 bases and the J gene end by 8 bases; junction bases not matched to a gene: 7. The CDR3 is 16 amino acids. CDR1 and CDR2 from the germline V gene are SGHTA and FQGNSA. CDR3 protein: CASSLAGAGLAGELFF. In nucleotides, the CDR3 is TGTGCCAGCAGCTTAGCGGGGGCGGGACTAGCAGGGGAGCTGTTTTTT.

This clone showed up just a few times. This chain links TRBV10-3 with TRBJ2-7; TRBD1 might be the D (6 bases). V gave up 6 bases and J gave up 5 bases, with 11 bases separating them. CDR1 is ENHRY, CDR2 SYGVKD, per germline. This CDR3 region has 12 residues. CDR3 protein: CAISHRDDEQYF. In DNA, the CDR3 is TGTGCCATCAGCCACAGGGACGACGAGCAGTACTTC.

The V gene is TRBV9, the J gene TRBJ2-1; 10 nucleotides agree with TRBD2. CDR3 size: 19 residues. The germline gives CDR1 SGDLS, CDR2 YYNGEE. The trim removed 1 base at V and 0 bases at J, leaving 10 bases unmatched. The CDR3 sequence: CASSVSLSGGTSSYNEQFF. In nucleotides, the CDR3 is TGTGCCAGCAGCGTATCCCTTAGCGGGGGGACTAGCTCCTACAATGAGCAGTTCTTC.

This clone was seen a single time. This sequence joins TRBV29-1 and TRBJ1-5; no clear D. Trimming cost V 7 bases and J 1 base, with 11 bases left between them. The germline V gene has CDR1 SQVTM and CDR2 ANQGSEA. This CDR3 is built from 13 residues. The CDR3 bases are TGCAGCGCCGGAGGTGCGAGCAATCAGCCCCAGCATTTT. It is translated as CSAGGASNQPQHF.

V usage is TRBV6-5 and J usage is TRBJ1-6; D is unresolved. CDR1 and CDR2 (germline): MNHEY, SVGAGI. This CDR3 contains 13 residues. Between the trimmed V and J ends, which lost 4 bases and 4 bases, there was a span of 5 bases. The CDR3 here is CASSSPYNSPLHF. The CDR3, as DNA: TGTGCCAGCAGTTCCCCATATAATTCACCCCTCCACTTT.

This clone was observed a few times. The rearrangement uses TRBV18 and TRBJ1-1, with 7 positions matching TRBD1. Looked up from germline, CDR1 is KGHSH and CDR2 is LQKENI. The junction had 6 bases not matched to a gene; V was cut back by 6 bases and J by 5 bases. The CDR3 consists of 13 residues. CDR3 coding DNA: TGTGCCAGCTCCCCGACGACAGGGACTGAAGCTTTCTTT. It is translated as CASSPTTGTEAFF. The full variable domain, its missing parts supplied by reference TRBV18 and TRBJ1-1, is NAGVMQNPRHLVRRRGQEARLRCSPMKGHSHVYWYRQLPEEGLKFMVYLQKENIIDESGMPKERFSAEFPKEGPSILRIQQVVRGDSAAYFCASSPTTGTEAFFGQGTRLTVV.

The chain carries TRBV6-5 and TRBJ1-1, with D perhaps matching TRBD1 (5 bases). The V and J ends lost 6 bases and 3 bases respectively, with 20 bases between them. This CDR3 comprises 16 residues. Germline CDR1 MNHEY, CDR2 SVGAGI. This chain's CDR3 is CASSYRRFPGDTEAFF. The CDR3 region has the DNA TGTGCCAGCAGCTACCGACGGTTCCCGGGGGACACTGAAGCTTTCTTT.

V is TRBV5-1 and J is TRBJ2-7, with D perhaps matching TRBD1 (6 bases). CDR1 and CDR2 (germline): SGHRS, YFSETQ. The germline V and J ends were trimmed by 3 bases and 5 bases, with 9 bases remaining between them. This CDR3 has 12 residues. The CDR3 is CASSSTGNEQYF. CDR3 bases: TGCGCCAGCAGCTCTACAGGGAACGAGCAGTACTTC.

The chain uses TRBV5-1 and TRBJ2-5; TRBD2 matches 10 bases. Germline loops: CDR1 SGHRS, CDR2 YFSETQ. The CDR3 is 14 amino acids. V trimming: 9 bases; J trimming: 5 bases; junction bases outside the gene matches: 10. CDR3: CATTRSGGAETQYF. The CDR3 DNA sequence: TGCGCCACCACCCGGAGCGGGGGGGCGGAGACCCAGTACTTC.

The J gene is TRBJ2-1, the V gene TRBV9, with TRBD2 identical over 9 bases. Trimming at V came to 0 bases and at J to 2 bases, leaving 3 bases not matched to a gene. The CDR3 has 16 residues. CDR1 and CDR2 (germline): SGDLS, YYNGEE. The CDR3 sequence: CASSVGGGATYNEQFF. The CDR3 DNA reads TGTGCCAGCAGCGTAGGCGGGGGGGCAACCTACAATGAGCAGTTCTTC.

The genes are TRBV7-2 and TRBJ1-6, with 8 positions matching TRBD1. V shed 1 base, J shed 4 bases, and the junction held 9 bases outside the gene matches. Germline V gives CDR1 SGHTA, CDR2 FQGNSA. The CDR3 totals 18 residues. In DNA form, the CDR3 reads TGTGCCAGCAGCTTAGGGGGCAGGGACAGGCATTATAATTCACCCCTCCACTTT. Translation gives CASSLGGRDRHYNSPLHF.

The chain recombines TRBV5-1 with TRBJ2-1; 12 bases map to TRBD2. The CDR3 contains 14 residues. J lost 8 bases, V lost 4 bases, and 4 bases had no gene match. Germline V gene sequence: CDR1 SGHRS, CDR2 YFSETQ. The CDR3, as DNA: TGCGCCAGCAGCAAGACTAGCGGGGGTGATGAGCAGTTCTTC. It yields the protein CASSKTSGGDEQFF.

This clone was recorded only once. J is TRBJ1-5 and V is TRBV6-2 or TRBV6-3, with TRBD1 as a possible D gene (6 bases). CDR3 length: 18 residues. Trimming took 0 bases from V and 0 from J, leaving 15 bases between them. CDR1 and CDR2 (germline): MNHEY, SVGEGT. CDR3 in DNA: TGTGCCAGCAGTTACTCGTCCGGGACATCCATTAGCAATCAGCCCCAGCATTTT. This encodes CASSYSSGTSISNQPQHF.

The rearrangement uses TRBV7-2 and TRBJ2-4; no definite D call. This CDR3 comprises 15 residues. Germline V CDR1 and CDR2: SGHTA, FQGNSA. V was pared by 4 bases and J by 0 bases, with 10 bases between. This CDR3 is CASSSLRLAKNIQYF. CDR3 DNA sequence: TGTGCCAGCAGCTCCCTCCGACTAGCCAAAAACATTCAGTACTTC.

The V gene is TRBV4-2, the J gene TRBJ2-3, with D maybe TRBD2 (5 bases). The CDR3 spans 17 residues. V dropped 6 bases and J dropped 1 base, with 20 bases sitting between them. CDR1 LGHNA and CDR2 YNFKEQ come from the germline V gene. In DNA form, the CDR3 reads TGTGCCAGCAGTCCCGAGGGTGGTCAGCTGGGCACAGATACGCAGTATTTT. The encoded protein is CASSPEGGQLGTDTQYF.

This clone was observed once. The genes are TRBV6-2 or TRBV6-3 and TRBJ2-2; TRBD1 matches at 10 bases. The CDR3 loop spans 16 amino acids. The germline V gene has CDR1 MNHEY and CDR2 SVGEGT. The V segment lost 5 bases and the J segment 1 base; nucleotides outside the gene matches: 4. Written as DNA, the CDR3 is TGTGCCAGCAGTAAACGGGACAGGGGGAACACCGGGGAGCTGTTTTTT. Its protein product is CASSKRDRGNTGELFF.

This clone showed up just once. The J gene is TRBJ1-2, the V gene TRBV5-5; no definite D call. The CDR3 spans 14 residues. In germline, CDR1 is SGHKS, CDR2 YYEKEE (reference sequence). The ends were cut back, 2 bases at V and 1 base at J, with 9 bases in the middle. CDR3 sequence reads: CASSFPHSNYGYTF. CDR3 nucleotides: TGTGCCAGCAGCTTCCCCCATAGTAACTATGGCTACACCTTC.

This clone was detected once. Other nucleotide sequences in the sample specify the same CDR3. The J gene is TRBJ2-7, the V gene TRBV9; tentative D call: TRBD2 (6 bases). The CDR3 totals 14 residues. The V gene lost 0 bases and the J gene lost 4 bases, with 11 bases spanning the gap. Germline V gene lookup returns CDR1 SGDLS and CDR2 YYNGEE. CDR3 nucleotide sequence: TGTGCCAGCAGCGTAGGGGATGGAGGGTACGAGCAGTACTTC. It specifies CASSVGDGGYEQYF.